The table lists the clone carrying this T cell receptor (beta chain) with a few counts. The sample is drawn from a study of cytomegalovirus exposure and HLA in healthy donors. The PCR made use of 60 Vbeta and 13 Jbeta primers. Only in-frame clones appear in the TCRdb table, and some are missing; sequencing was by immunoSEQ multiplex PCR. The sample has about 130,000 clones, roughly 85% seen once. The CDR3 is made up of 16 amino acids. Germline V lookup: CDR1 KGHSH, CDR2 LQKENI. J lost 3 bases, V lost 4 bases, and 11 bases had no gene match. Sample: PBMCs. The receptor's source is a man aged 40-49 years in good health and CMV-seropositive. This chain links TRBV18 with TRBJ2-7, with 8 bases matching TRBD1. The CDR3 bases are TGTGCCAGCTCACGTGTCGGGACAGGTAGCTACTACGAGCAGTACTTC. Translated: CASSRVGTGSYYEQYF. Full variable domain (outside the CDR3, taken from reference TRBV18 and TRBJ2-7): NAGVMQNPRHLVRRRGQEARLRCSPMKGHSHVYWYRQLPEEGLKFMVYLQKENIIDESGMPKERFSAEFPKEGPSILRIQQVVRGDSAAYFCASSRVGTGSYYEQYFGPGTRLTVT.